The 19 T cell receptor beta chains below come from one sample, sequenced in a study of patients and donors after allogeneic stem cell transplantation. TCRdb recomputed calls from the RT-PCR reads with MiXCR, one row per CDR3 protein. The table records 20,000 or so distinct CDR3 sequences, about 5% of them present only once. The material sequenced was blood, either unsorted or a sorted T cell fraction (not recorded which). These receptor sequences come from a human donor who was either an allogeneic HSCT recipient or a stem cell or donor lymphocyte infusion donor (not recorded which). It is not recorded whose cells these are; they may come from a transplant donor.

By share, this clonotype ranks as medium-sized. The chain carries TRBV5-1 and TRBJ2-3, with 11 nucleotides matching TRBD2. Germline V CDR1 and CDR2: SGHRS, YFSETQ. J gave up 5 bases and V 0 bases, and 8 bases lay outside the gene matches. The CDR3 sequence is 17 residues long. This CDR3 reads CASSLAYSGGGEDTQYF. CDR3 in DNA: TGCGCCAGCAGCTTGGCCTATAGCGGGGGGGGCGAAGATACGCAGTATTTT. Variable domain in full (rest from reference TRBV5-1 and TRBJ2-3): KAGVTQTPRYLIKTRGQQVTLSCSPISGHRSVSWYQQTPGQGLQFLFEYFSETQRNKGNFPGRFSGRQFSNSRSEMNVSTLELGDSALYLCASSLAYSGGGEDTQYFGPGTRLTVL.

This clonotype has more than one count but fewer than ten. The J gene is TRBJ2-7, the V gene TRBV18; 8 nucleotides agree with TRBD1. Germline V gene lookup returns CDR1 KGHSH and CDR2 LQKENI. The CDR3 sequence is 16 residues long. V dropped 4 bases and J dropped 3; count of bases not matched to a gene: 11. The CDR3 region is CASSLGQGTRGYEQYF. CDR3 bases: TGTGCCAGCTCACTCGGACAGGGTACTAGGGGCTACGAGCAGTACTTC. The whole variable domain, remainder taken from reference TRBV18 and TRBJ2-7, is NAGVMQNPRHLVRRRGQEARLRCSPMKGHSHVYWYRQLPEEGLKFMVYLQKENIIDESGMPKERFSAEFPKEGPSILRIQQVVRGDSAAYFCASSLGQGTRGYEQYFGPGTRLTVT.

This clonotype occurred many times. V is TRBV6-1 and J is TRBJ1-1; D might be TRBD1 (5 bases). The length of the CDR3 is 15 residues. Germline assignment: CDR1 MNHNS and CDR2 SASEGT. V lost 6 bases and J 1 base, leaving 15 bases between the germline ends. CDR3 protein: CASSAGPRENTEAFF. The CDR3 bases are TGTGCCAGCAGCGCCGGACCCAGGGAGAACACTGAAGCTTTCTTT.

This chain joins TRBV13 and TRBJ2-1, with D possibly TRBD2 on 6 matching bases. The CDR3 has 15 residues. Germline CDR1 PRHDT, CDR2 FYEKMQ (reference sequence). V gave up 1 base and J gave up 0 bases, with 7 bases separating them. The CDR3 region has the DNA TGTGCCAGCAGCTTAGTGGGGGGCTCCTACAATGAGCAGTTCTTC. Its translation: CASSLVGGSYNEQFF. Together with reference TRBV13 and TRBJ2-1, the CDR3 gives the full variable domain: AAGVIQSPRHLIKEKRETATLKCYPIPRHDTVYWYQQGPGQDPQFLISFYEKMQSDKGSIPDRFSAQQFSDYHSELNMSSLELGDSALYFCASSLVGGSYNEQFFGPGTRLTVL.

The chain joins TRBV9 to TRBJ2-7; D not resolved. Germline V gene sequence: CDR1 SGDLS, CDR2 YYNGEE. The V and J ends lost 0 bases and 3 bases respectively, with 16 bases between them. The CDR3 length is 16 residues. The CDR3 spells CASSVGATLGYYEQYF. For the CDR3, the DNA is TGTGCCAGCAGCGTAGGCGCAACCCTGGGATACTACGAGCAGTACTTC. The full variable domain, completed using reference TRBV9 and TRBJ2-7, is DSGVTQTPKHLITATGQRVTLRCSPRSGDLSVYWYQQSLDQGLQFLIQYYNGEERAKGNILERFSAQQFPDLHSELNLSSLELGDSALYFCASSVGATLGYYEQYFGPGTRLTVT.

This clonotype was recorded at least ten times. The rearrangement joins TRBV7-9 to TRBJ1-2; the D is unclear. The CDR3 is 15 residues long. V lost 1 base and J lost 0, with 9 bases in between. CDR1 SEHNR and CDR2 FQNEAQ come from the germline V gene (reference sequence). As DNA, the CDR3 is TGTGCCAGCAGCTTAGGCGGCCGGACTAACTATGGCTACACCTTC. Translation: CASSLGGRTNYGYTF.

This clonotype was detected many times. As DNA, the CDR3 is TGTGCCATCACCGCGGAGACAGGGAAGTGGAATGGCTACACCTTC. Translating gives CAITAETGKWNGYTF. This chain uses TRBV10-3 with TRBJ1-2, with 7 bases that match TRBD1. The CDR3 is 15 residues long. J gave up 6 bases and V 7 bases, and 14 bases lay outside the gene matches. Germline V gives CDR1 ENHRY, CDR2 SYGVKD.

This clonotype appeared many times. The chain links TRBV20-1 to TRBJ1-2; D gene ambiguous. This CDR3 has 13 residues. Trimming cost V 2 bases and J 2 bases, with 9 bases left between them. Germline lookup yields CDR1 DFQATT and CDR2 SNEGSKA (reference sequence). The CDR3 is CSARLTRNYGYTF. The CDR3 DNA reads TGCAGTGCTAGACTCACCCGAAACTATGGCTACACCTTC.

This clonotype was counted many times. The chain couples TRBV2 to TRBJ1-1; TRBD1 aligns across 9 bases. Germline assignment: CDR1 SNHLY and CDR2 FYNNEI. Trimming cost V 7 bases and J 1 base; bases outside gene matches: 4. This CDR3 has 14 residues. Here the CDR3 DNA reads TGTGCCAGCACCTGGGACAGGGAGAACACTGAAGCTTTCTTT. As protein: CASTWDRENTEAFF. Combining the CDR3 with reference TRBV2 and TRBJ1-1 gives the whole variable domain EPEVTQTPSHQVTQMGQEVILRCVPISNHLYFYWYRQILGQKVEFLVSFYNNEISEKSEIFDDQFSVERPDGSNFTLKIRSTKLEDSAMYFCASTWDRENTEAFFGQGTRLTVV.

At least ten counts were recorded for this clonotype. This chain connects TRBV7-9 to TRBJ1-5; maybe TRBD1 (5 bases). The CDR3 runs to 15 residues. V lost 5 bases and J lost 5, with 16 bases in between. The V gene's germline CDR1 is SEHNR and CDR2 FQNEAQ (reference sequence). The chain's CDR3 is CASSLEVGAHQPQHF. The CDR3 coding sequence is TGTGCCAGCAGCCTAGAGGTCGGGGCGCATCAGCCCCAGCATTTT.

This clonotype appeared a few times. This chain joins TRBV4-1 and TRBJ1-6; D gene ambiguous. V lost 4 bases and J 1 base, leaving 20 bases between the germline ends. Per germline, CDR1 MGHRA and CDR2 YSYEKL. This CDR3 is built from 19 residues. The CDR3: CASSPAHVRQTSYNSPLHF. The CDR3 DNA sequence: TGCGCCAGCAGCCCAGCCCATGTCCGGCAGACTTCCTATAATTCACCCCTCCACTTT.

This clonotype was seen more than once but under ten times. V gene TRBV20-1 combines with J gene TRBJ2-2; TRBD1 matches 8 bases. CDR1 and CDR2 from the germline V gene are DFQATT and SNEGSKA (reference sequence). The CDR3 length is 15 residues. Trimming cost V 3 bases and J 0 bases; bases outside gene matches: 3. In nucleotides, the CDR3 is TGCAGTGCTAGCCCGGGACAGGCGAACACCGGGGAGCTGTTTTTT. This codes for CSASPGQANTGELFF.

This clonotype occurred a few times. The J gene is TRBJ1-2, the V gene TRBV6-6; the D is unclear. CDR3 length equals 13 residues. V was cut by 5 bases and J by 4 bases, with 11 bases left in between. Germline assignment: CDR1 MNHNY and CDR2 SVGAGI (reference sequence). The CDR3 sequence: CASSTQGPYGYTF. CDR3 DNA sequence: TGTGCCAGCAGTACCCAAGGTCCCTATGGCTACACCTTC.

This clonotype has just a few counts. The gene calls are TRBV7-3 and TRBJ1-2; D gene unclear. Germline lookup yields CDR1 SGHTA and CDR2 FQGTGA. The V and J ends lost 5 bases and 2 bases respectively, with 12 bases between them. The CDR3 runs 14 residues. The CDR3 DNA reads as TGTGCCAGCAGCCCTACGGGGTCAAACTATGGCTACACCTTC. It yields the protein CASSPTGSNYGYTF.

In this sample, this clonotype turned up a few times. The chain uses TRBV6-5 and TRBJ1-2; the D gene is possibly TRBD1 (6 bases). This CDR3 has 12 residues. Germline V gives CDR1 MNHEY, CDR2 SVGAGI. The V end was cut by 10 bases, the J end by 7 bases, with 16 bases between. CDR3: CATRQARIGYTF. The CDR3 nucleotides read TGTGCCACGCGACAGGCGCGAATTGGCTACACCTTC.

The chain joins TRBV2 to TRBJ2-3; 7 bases align to TRBD2. Germline V gene sequence: CDR1 SNHLY, CDR2 FYNNEI. The length of the CDR3 is 11 residues. Trimming cost V 7 bases and J 8 bases; bases outside gene matches: 3. As DNA, the CDR3 is TGTGCCAGCACCACGGGGGGTACGCAGTATTTT. Its protein is CASTTGGTQYF.

The chain carries TRBV7-3 and TRBJ1-3, with D unresolved. Trimming removed 2 bases at V and 4 bases at J, with 27 bases between. The germline V gene encodes CDR1 SGHTA and CDR2 FQGTGA. CDR3 length: 20 amino acids. CDR3 region: CASSLPPGSISTSGGNTIYF. CDR3 nucleotide sequence: TGTGCCAGCAGCTTACCCCCGGGCTCGATCTCAACTTCGGGAGGAAACACCATATATTTT.

This clonotype occurred a few times. The rearrangement links TRBV7-9 to TRBJ1-3; no reliable D call. Trimming shortened V by 7 bases and J by 4 bases, and 17 bases separated the two germline ends. The germline V gene encodes CDR1 SEHNR and CDR2 FQNEAQ (reference sequence). This CDR3 has 15 amino acids. For the CDR3, the DNA is TGTGCCAGCACCTCCCCCGGGTACCGAGGAAACACCATATATTTT. Protein: CASTSPGYRGNTIYF.

This chain links TRBV19 with TRBJ1-2, with TRBD1 matching 7 bases. Germline CDR1 is LNHDA and CDR2 is SQIVND (reference sequence). The CDR3 totals 14 residues. The V and J ends lost 5 bases and 0 bases, in that order; junction bases with no gene match: 3. This CDR3 reads CASSSGTANYGYTF. The CDR3 coding sequence is TGTGCCAGTAGTTCCGGGACAGCTAACTATGGCTACACCTTC. Filled out from reference TRBV19 and TRBJ1-2, the complete variable domain reads DGGITQSPKYLFRKEGQNVTLSCEQNLNHDAMYWYRQDPGQGLRLIYYSQIVNDFQKGDIAEGYSVSREKKESFPLTVTSAQKNPTAFYLCASSSGTANYGYTFGSGTRLTVV.